The sequence of this T cell receptor beta chain was determined in a study of CD8 T cells in ankylosing spondylitis. Findings of the study overall: A TCR beta motif of several highly homologous variants seemed to mark ankylosing spondylitis blood.

This clonotype was picked up many times. Its matching antigen is unknown. The ends were cut back, 2 bases at V and 5 bases at J, with 11 bases in the middle. This CDR3 is built from 13 residues. CDR1 is DFQATT and CDR2 is SNEGSKA in the germline V gene (reference sequence). TCRdb ran MiXCR on the 5' RACE reads and lists one entry per CDR3 protein. The data contain 700,000 to 1,000,000 distinct CDR3 sequences, 10% to 15% of them singletons. The source material was blood, either unsorted or a sorted T cell fraction (not recorded which). This receptor was identified in a male donor with ankylosing spondylitis. The chain joins TRBV20-1 to TRBJ2-3; D not certain. The CDR3 reads CSARFAPQDTQYF. The DNA of the CDR3 is TGCAGTGCTAGATTTGCACCACAAGATACGCAGTATTTT.